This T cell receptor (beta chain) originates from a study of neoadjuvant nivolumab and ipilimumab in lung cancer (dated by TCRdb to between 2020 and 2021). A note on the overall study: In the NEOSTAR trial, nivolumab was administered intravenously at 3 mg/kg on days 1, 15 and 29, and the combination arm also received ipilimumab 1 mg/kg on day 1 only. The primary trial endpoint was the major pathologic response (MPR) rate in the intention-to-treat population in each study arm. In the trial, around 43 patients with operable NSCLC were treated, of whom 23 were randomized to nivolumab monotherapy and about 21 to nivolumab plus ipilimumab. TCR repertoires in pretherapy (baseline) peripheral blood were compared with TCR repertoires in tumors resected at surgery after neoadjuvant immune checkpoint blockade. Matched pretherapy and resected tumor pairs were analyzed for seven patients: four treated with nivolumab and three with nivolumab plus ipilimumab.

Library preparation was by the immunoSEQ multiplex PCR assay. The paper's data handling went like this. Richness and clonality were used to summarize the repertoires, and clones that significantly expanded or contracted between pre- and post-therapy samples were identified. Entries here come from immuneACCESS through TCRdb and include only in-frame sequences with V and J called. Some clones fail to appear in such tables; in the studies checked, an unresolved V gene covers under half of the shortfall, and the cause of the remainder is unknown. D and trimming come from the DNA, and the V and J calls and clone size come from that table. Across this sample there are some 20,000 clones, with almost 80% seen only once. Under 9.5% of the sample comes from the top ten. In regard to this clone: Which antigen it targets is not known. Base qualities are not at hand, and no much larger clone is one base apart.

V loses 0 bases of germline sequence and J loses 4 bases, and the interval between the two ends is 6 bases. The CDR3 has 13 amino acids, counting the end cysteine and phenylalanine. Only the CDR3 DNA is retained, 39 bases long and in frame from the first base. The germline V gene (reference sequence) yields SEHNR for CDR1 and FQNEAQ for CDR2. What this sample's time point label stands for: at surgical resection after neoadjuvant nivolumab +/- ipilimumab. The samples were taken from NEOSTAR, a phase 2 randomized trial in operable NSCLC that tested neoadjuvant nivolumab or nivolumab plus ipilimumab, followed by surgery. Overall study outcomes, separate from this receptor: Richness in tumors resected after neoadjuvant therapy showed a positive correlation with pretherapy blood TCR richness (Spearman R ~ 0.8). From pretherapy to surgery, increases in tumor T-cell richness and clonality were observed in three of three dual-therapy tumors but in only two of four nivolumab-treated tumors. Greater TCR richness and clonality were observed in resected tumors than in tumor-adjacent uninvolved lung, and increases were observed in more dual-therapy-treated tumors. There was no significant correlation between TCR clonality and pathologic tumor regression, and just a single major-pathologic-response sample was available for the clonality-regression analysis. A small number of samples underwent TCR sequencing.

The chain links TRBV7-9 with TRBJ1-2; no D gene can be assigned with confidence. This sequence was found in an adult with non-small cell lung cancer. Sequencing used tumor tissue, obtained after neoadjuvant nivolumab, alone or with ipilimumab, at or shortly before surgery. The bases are TGTGCCAGCAGCTTAGCAGACCTCTATGGCTACACCTTC. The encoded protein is CASSLADLYGYTF.